The entry below describes one TCR beta chain. The data stem from a study of blood T cell repertoires in COVID-19. Background on the study: The analysed material was cDNA or gDNA that came from T cells, B-cell-depleted T cells, or PBMCs.

Study members were between about 18 and 100 years old and lived in fewer than 30 US regions. Cohort placement rested on clinical history that participants reported themselves. TCRdb keeps only in-frame clones here, not all; method: immunoSEQ multiplex PCR. Of about 230,000 clones in the sample, around nine tenths were seen once. CDR1 SGDLS and CDR2 YYNGEE come from the germline V gene. The CDR3 has 15 amino acids. The V end lost 0 bases, the J end lost 5 bases, and 14 bases lay between the germline ends. Input material: PBMCs or T cells enriched from blood (not recorded which). The clonotype was recovered from a woman in her 30s who had been exposed to COVID-19. The chain joins TRBV9 to TRBJ2-5; D is perhaps TRBD1 (5 bases). CDR3 sequence (DNA): TGTGCCAGCAGCGTAGCAAAAGGGGATCCTGAGACCCAGTACTTC. Protein sequence: CASSVAKGDPETQYF.